This T cell receptor (beta chain) was documented in a study of T cell changes during pregnancy in multiple sclerosis. Generated by immunoSEQ multiplex PCR, the TCRdb table keeps only in-frame clones and is missing some. The sample lists fewer than 45,000 clones, roughly nine tenths occurring once. This CDR3 has 14 amino acids. The junction had 9 bases not matched to a gene; V was cut back by 4 bases and J by 6 bases. Germline V lookup: CDR1 SGHRS, CDR2 YFSETQ. Specimen: CD4+ T cells from peripheral blood mononuclear cells, collected in the first trimester of pregnancy. The chain employs TRBV5-1 and TRBJ2-7; 8 positions agree with TRBD1. The sequence came from a female donor with multiple sclerosis, enrolled in a pregnancy study. The CDR3 coding sequence is TGCGCCAGCAGCCCTGGGACAGGCCTCCGCGAGCAGTACTTC. It specifies CASSPGTGLREQYF.